This T cell receptor (beta chain) was recorded in a study of control samples from healthy donors and cancer patients. Assay: immunoSEQ multiplex PCR; the TCRdb copy retains only in-frame clones and omits some. The profile shows 80,000 to 100,000 clones, around nine tenths of them singletons. The CDR3 runs to 15 residues. V shed 6 bases and J 4 bases; nucleotides not matched to a gene: 9. The V gene's germline CDR1 is SNHLY and CDR2 FYNNEI. Sequencing was carried out using blood. V usage is TRBV2 and J usage is TRBJ1-5; TRBD1 agrees at 7 bases. The receptor was isolated from a human donor in good health. The donor label of this sample is uncertain. The CDR3 region is CASSLRQGSNQPQHF. CDR3 DNA sequence: TGTGCCAGCAGCTTAAGACAGGGCTCGAATCAGCCCCAGCATTTT.